A single sample gave rise to the 9 T cell receptor beta chains below, sequenced in a study of human T cells and chemical hapten exposure. Time point noted: patch test 1, 2 weeks after DPC sensitization. Treatment noted: therapeutic diphenylcyclopropenone sensitization with weekly scalp DPC. A single record per CDR3 protein comes from TCRdb applying MiXCR to the RACE reads. The table records roughly 200,000 distinct CDR3 sequences, approximately 20% of them present only once. The specimen comprised whole blood, sampled in connection with sensitization to the hapten diphenylcyclopropenone (DPC). These receptors originate from a woman aged 45-65 years with alopecia areata. Some clones in this sample may be carry-over from other donors' samples.

In this sample, this clonotype turned up a few times. This chain joins TRBV21-1 and TRBJ2-7; the table's D call, TRBD1, was not checked against the DNA. TRBV21-1 is recorded as a pseudogene. CDR3 length: 14 amino acids. In nucleotides, the CDR3 is TGTGCCAGCAGCAGCGCCGCCATCTGGGACGAGCAGTACTTC. Translation gives CASSSAAIWDEQYF.

This clonotype was recorded a few times. The chain links TRBV12-3 or TRBV12-4 to TRBJ2-4; D is unclear. The V gene lost 2 bases and the J gene lost 0 bases, with 11 bases spanning the gap. The CDR3 contains 16 residues. As DNA, the CDR3 is TGTGCCAGCAGTTTACACGGAAGCTTAGCCAAAAACATTCAGTACTTC. Translated: CASSLHGSLAKNIQYF.

This clonotype was seen a handful of times. The chain couples TRBV6-6 to TRBJ2-1; 7 nucleotides agree with TRBD1. Germline V gene data show CDR1 as MNHNY and CDR2 as SVGAGI (reference sequence). The CDR3 contains 14 residues. J was trimmed by 6 bases and V by 4 bases; bases with no gene match: 6. Here the CDR3 DNA reads TGTGCCAGCAGTTCCTCCGGGACAGCCAATGAGCAGTTCTTC. As protein: CASSSSGTANEQFF.

V and J are TRBV4-1 and TRBJ2-1; no clear D. The CDR3 is 15 amino acids. Germline V gives CDR1 MGHRA, CDR2 YSYEKL. Trimming stripped 0 bases from V and 4 bases from J, with 10 bases between. The CDR3 spells CASSQDRSRYNEQFF. For the CDR3, the DNA is TGCGCCAGCAGCCAAGATCGGAGCAGGTACAATGAGCAGTTCTTC.

V is TRBV20-1 and J is TRBJ2-7; no definite D call. Between the trimmed V and J ends, which lost 3 bases and 1 base, there was a span of 7 bases. Germline loops: CDR1 DFQATT, CDR2 SNEGSKA (reference sequence). The CDR3 extends over 12 amino acids. CDR3 sequence: CSASLGSYEQYF. The DNA for the CDR3 is TGCAGTGCTAGTTTGGGGTCCTACGAGCAGTACTTC.

This clonotype was found a few times. J is TRBJ2-3 and V is TRBV10-3; the match to TRBD2 covers 10 bases. V gave up 8 bases and J gave up 3 bases; unmatched junction bases: 14. CDR3 length equals 17 residues. Germline CDR1 is ENHRY and CDR2 is SYGVKD. For the CDR3, the DNA is TGTGCCATCCGAGTCCGCCACCCTAGCGGGAGTACAGATACGCAGTATTTT. This gives the protein CAIRVRHPSGSTDTQYF.

The rearrangement uses TRBV20-1 and TRBJ1-4; 9 bases line up with TRBD1. The CDR3 is made up of 15 amino acids. V gave up 5 bases and J gave up 3 bases; unmatched junction bases: 7. CDR1 is DFQATT and CDR2 is SNEGSKA in the germline V gene (reference sequence). The CDR3 DNA follows: TGCAGTGCTCGAGCGACAGGGGGGCCTAATGAAAAACTGTTTTTT. Translating gives CSARATGGPNEKLFF.

The rearrangement uses TRBV25-1 and TRBJ1-2, with D perhaps matching TRBD1 (5 bases). Trimming took off 4 bases at V and 2 bases at J, with 11 bases between the two ends. This CDR3 is built from 14 residues. The germline CDR1 and CDR2 sequences are MGHDK and SYGVNS. CDR3 DNA sequence: TGTGCCAGCAGTGCAGCGGGACGGAACTATGGCTACACCTTC. This gives the protein CASSAAGRNYGYTF.

The chain carries TRBV29-1 and TRBJ2-2; 9 bases agree with TRBD1. Germline trimming cut 5 bases from V and 0 bases from J; bases unmatched to any gene: 7. The CDR3 contains 16 residues. From germline, CDR1 is SQVTM and CDR2 ANQGSEA. The DNA of the CDR3 is TGCAGCGTTTCTAGACGGACAGGGGCGAACACCGGGGAGCTGTTTTTT. It codes for CSVSRRTGANTGELFF.